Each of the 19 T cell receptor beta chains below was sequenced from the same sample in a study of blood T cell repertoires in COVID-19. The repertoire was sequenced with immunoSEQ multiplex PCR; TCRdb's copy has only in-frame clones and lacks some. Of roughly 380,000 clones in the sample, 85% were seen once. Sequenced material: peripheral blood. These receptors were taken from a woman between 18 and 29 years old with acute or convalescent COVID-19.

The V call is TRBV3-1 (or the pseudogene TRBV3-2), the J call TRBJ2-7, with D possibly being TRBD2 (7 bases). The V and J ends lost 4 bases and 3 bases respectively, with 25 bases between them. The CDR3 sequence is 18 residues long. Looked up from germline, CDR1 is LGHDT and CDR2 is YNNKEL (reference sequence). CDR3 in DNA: TGTGCCAGCAGCCGAGGGATAGGGTGGTCAGGGGAGGGCTACGAGCAGTACTTC. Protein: CASSRGIGWSGEGYEQYF.

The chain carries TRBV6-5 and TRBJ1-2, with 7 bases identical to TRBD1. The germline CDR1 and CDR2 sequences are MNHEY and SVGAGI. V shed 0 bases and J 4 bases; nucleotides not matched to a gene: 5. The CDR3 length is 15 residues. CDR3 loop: CASSYSTGTTYGYTF. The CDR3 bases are TGTGCCAGCAGTTACTCGACAGGGACAACCTATGGCTACACCTTC.

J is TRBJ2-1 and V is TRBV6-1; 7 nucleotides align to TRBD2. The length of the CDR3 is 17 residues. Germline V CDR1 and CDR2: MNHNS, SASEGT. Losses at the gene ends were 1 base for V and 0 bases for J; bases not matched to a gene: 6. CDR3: CASSEDQRDFSYNEQFF. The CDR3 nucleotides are TGTGCCAGCAGTGAAGACCAGCGGGATTTCTCCTACAATGAGCAGTTCTTC.

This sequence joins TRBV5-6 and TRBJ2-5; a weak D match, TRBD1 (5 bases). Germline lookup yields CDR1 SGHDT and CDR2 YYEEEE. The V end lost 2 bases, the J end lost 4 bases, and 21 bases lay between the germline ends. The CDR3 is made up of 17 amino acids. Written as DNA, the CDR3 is TGTGCCAGCAGCTTCGGCCAGTCGGCAGCAAGGGGAGAGACCCAGTACTTC. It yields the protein CASSFGQSAARGETQYF.

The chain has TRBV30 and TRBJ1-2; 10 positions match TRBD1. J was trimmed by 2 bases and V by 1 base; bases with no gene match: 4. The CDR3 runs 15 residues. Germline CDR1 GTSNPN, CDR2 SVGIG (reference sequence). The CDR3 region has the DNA TGTGCCTGGAGTGACGGGGGACAGGGGAACTATGGCTACACCTTC. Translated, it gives CAWSDGGQGNYGYTF. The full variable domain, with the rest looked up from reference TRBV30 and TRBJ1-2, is SQTIHQWPATLVQPVGSPLSLECTVEGTSNPNLYWYRQAAGRGLQLLFYSVGIGQISSEVPQNLSASRPQDRQFILSSKKLLLSDSGFYLCAWSDGGQGNYGYTFGSGTRLTVV.

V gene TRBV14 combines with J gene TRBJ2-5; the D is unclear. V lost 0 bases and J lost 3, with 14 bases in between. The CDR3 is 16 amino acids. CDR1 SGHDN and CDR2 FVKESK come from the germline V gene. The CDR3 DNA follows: TGTGCCAGCAGCCAAGATCTTTTAGAGTTTGAAGAGACCCAGTACTTC. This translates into CASSQDLLEFEETQYF.

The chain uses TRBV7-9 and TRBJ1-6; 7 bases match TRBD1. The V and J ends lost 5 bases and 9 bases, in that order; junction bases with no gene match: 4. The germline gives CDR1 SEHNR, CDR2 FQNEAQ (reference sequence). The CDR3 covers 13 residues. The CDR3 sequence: CASSVRDSSPLHF. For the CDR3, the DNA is TGTGCCAGCAGCGTTCGGGACAGTTCACCCCTCCACTTT. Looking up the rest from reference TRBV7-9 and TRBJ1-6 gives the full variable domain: DTGVSQNPRHKITKRGQNVTFRCDPISEHNRLYWYRQTLGQGPEFLTYFQNEAQLEKSRLLSDRFSAERPKGSFSTLEIQRTEQGDSAMYLCASSVRDSSPLHFGNGTRLTVT.

The CDR3 loop reads CAIQGARSYNEQFF. The CDR3 DNA reads TGTGCCATTCAGGGGGCAAGGTCCTACAATGAGCAGTTCTTC. V usage is TRBV10-3 and J usage is TRBJ2-1, with TRBD1 matching over 8 bases. V dropped 9 bases and J dropped 1; count of bases not matched to a gene: 5. The CDR3 length is 14 residues. Germline V gene sequence: CDR1 ENHRY, CDR2 SYGVKD.

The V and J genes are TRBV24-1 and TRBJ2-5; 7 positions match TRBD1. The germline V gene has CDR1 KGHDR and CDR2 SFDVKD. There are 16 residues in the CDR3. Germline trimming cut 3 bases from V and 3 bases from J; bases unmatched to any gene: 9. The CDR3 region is CATSDPRTGGEETQYF. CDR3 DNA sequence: TGTGCCACCAGTGATCCCCGGACAGGTGGAGAAGAGACCCAGTACTTC.

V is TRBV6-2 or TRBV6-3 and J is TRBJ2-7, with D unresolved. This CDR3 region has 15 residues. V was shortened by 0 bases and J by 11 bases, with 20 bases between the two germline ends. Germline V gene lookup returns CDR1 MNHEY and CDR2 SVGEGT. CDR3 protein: CASSYSVTAIGWEYF. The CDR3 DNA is TGTGCCAGCAGTTACTCGGTTACAGCCATCGGATGGGAGTACTTC.

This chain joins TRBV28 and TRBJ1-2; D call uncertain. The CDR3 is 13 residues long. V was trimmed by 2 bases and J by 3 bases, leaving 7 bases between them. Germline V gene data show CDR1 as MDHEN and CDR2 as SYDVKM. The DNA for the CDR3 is TGTGCCAGCAGTTTAGCACGGTACTATGGCTACACCTTC. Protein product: CASSLARYYGYTF.

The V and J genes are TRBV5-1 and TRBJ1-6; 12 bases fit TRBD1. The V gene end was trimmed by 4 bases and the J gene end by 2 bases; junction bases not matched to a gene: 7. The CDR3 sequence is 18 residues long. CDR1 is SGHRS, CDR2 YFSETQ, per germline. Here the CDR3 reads CASSRDRGPTAYNSPLHF. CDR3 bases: TGCGCCAGCAGCAGGGACAGGGGGCCAACCGCCTATAATTCACCCCTCCACTTT.

The CDR3 coding sequence is TGTGCCAGCAGCGACAGCCTAGCGGGAGGGGTAGATACGCAGTATTTT. Translation gives CASSDSLAGGVDTQYF. V and J are TRBV6-4 and TRBJ2-3; 12 positions match TRBD2. Unmatched junction bases numbered 9, after V lost 6 bases and J lost 5 bases. CDR3 length: 16 residues. Germline V lookup: CDR1 MRHNA, CDR2 SNTAGT.

DNA for the CDR3: TGTGCCAGCAGCTGGCTAAAGACAGGGGGCTATAATTCACCCCTCCACTTT. This gives the protein CASSWLKTGGYNSPLHF. The rearrangement joins TRBV5-8 to TRBJ1-6; 9 bases map to TRBD1. The CDR3 sequence is 17 residues long. With 3 bases clipped from V and 3 bases from J, the junction kept 7 bases outside the gene matches. The germline CDR1 and CDR2 sequences are SGHTS and YDEGEE.

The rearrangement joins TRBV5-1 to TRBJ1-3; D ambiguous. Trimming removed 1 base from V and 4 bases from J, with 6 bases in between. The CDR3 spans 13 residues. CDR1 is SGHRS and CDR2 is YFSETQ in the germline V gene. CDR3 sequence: CASSLTRGNTIYF. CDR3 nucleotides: TGCGCCAGCAGCTTGACGAGAGGAAACACCATATATTTT.

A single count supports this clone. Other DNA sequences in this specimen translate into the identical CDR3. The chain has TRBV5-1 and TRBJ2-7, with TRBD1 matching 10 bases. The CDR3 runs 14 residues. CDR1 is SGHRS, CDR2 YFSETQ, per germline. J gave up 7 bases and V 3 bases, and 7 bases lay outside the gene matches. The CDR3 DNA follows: TGCGCCAGCAGCTCTGGGACAGGGGAAGGGGAGCAGTACTTC. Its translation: CASSSGTGEGEQYF.

This CDR3 is CASSTGGSYEQYF. The CDR3 nucleotides are TGTGCCAGTAGTACAGGGGGCTCCTACGAGCAGTACTTC. The chain recombines TRBV19 with TRBJ2-7; 7 bases are shared with TRBD1. J gave up 0 bases and V 4 bases, and 0 bases lay outside the gene matches. In germline, CDR1 is LNHDA, CDR2 SQIVND (reference sequence). The CDR3 totals 13 residues.

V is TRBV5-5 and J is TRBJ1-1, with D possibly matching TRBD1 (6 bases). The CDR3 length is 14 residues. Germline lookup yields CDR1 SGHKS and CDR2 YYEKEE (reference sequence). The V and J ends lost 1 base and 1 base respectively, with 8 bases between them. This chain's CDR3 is CASSLTDRNTEAFF. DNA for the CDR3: TGTGCCAGCAGCTTGACGGACAGGAACACTGAAGCTTTCTTT. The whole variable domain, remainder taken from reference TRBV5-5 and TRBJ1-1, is DAGVTQSPTHLIKTRGQQVTLRCSPISGHKSVSWYQQVLGQGPQFIFQYYEKEERGRGNFPDRFSARQFPNYSSELNVNALLLGDSALYLCASSLTDRNTEAFFGQGTRLTVV.

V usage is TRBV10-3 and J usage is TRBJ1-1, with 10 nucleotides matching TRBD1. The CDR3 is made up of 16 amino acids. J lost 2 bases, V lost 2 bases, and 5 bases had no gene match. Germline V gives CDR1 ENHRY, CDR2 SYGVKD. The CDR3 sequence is CAISEPDRGHNTEAFF. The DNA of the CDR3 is TGTGCCATCAGTGAGCCCGACAGGGGGCACAACACTGAAGCTTTCTTT.